These T cell receptor beta chains were read from a single sample in a study of cytomegalovirus exposure and HLA in healthy donors. Sequencing was performed with immunoSEQ multiplex PCR; in TCRdb, only in-frame clones are kept and a portion is missing. This repertoire shows hundreds of thousands of clones, around 87% found once; its top ten account for approximately 2.5%. Sequenced material: PBMCs. The receptors were gathered from a man aged 18 to 35 in good health and CMV-seronegative. Both conserved end residues are part of each CDR3.

v_gene: TRBV5-1
j_gene: TRBJ2-5
len: 16
CDR3aa: CASSFGGAIPSETQYF

v_gene: TRBV5-1
j_gene: TRBJ2-2
len: 16
CDR3aa: CASSLMSAASTGELFF

v_gene: TRBV27
j_gene: TRBJ2-7
len: 16
CDR3aa: CASSLLLGTGAYEQYF

v_gene: TRBV11-2
j_gene: TRBJ1-4
len: 15
CDR3aa: CASSLTGTANEKLFF

v_gene: TRBV27
j_gene: TRBJ1-2
len: 14
CDR3aa: CASSNRGHDEGYTF

v_gene: TRBV15
j_gene: TRBJ1-1
len: 17
CDR3aa: CATSRPSGHIMNTEAFF

v_gene: TRBV2
j_gene: TRBJ2-5
len: 16
CDR3aa: CASSGMLAGGEETQYF

v_gene: TRBV10-1
j_gene: TRBJ2-2
len: 14
CDR3aa: CAWEKRGRIGELFF

v_gene: TRBV19
j_gene: TRBJ2-2
len: 15
CDR3aa: CASSVGGPNTGELFF

v_gene: TRBV6-6
j_gene: TRBJ1-5
len: 13
CDR3aa: CASSPQQNQPQHF

v_gene: TRBV5-4
j_gene: TRBJ2-7
len: 14
CDR3aa: CASSFEGELYGQYF

v_gene: TRBV6-5
j_gene: TRBJ1-3
len: 15
CDR3aa: CASSYSQTSGNTIYF

v_gene: TRBV6-1
j_gene: TRBJ2-3
len: 15
CDR3aa: CASSEERGGVDTQYF

v_gene: TRBV9
j_gene: TRBJ2-7
len: 15
CDR3aa: CASSALEQGAYEQYF

v_gene: TRBV6-1
j_gene: TRBJ2-5
len: 15
CDR3aa: CASRTGTGLGETQYF

v_gene: TRBV2
j_gene: TRBJ1-2
len: 12
CDR3aa: CASIQGAVGYTF

v_gene: TRBV7-8
j_gene: TRBJ1-1
len: 12
CDR3aa: CASSFGQTEAFF

v_gene: TRBV23-1
j_gene: TRBJ2-5
len: 16
CDR3aa: CASSQLVRHFGETQYF

v_gene: TRBV9
j_gene: TRBJ2-6
len: 17
CDR3aa: CASSDRDTSSGANVLTF

v_gene: TRBV7-9
j_gene: TRBJ1-2
len: 13
CDR3aa: CASSPVVSYGYTF

v_gene: TRBV27
j_gene: TRBJ2-2
len: 15
CDR3aa: CATGQENGMTGELFF

v_gene: TRBV7-2
j_gene: TRBJ2-3
len: 11
CDR3aa: CASNVADTQYF

v_gene: TRBV6-4
j_gene: TRBJ2-2
len: 13
CDR3aa: CASSGGNTGELFF

v_gene: TRBV15
j_gene: TRBJ1-1
len: 15
CDR3aa: CATSRDERADTEAFF